This TCR beta chain was recorded in a study of Ad26.COV2.S vaccination and SARS-CoV-2 variants. Overall study: Administration of Ad26.COV2.S was intramuscular, either once or twice 56 days apart. Broader study findings: Greater spike-specific TCR breadth was seen in vaccine recipients than in placebo recipients. The breadth of spike-specific CD8+ and CD4+ T cell responses after vaccination was reportedly substantial.

Treatment of the sample: some 20 received Ad26.COV2.S at low or high dose, single or two shots; five or six received placebo; per-sample allocation not given. Specimen acquisition occurred on day 63 following the initial vaccine or placebo injection. Vaccine was an Ad26 vector expressing Wuhan-strain SARS-CoV-2 spike. Concerning this clone itself: Antigen: not known.

Libraries were prepared by immunoSEQ multiplex PCR; TCRdb keeps only in-frame clonotypes and omits some of them. The sample records around 340,000 clones, about 89% being singletons. V dropped 8 bases and J dropped 1 base, with 9 bases sitting between them. This CDR3 has 12 residues. Germline V gene lookup returns CDR1 MNHEY and CDR2 SVGAGI. The sample was peripheral blood, taken in a trial of Ad26.COV2.S vaccine versus placebo. The receptor's source is a person between 18 and 59 years old who received the Ad26.COV2.S COVID-19 vaccine or a placebo. The chain has TRBV6-5 and TRBJ2-7, with a weak D call TRBD2 (6 bases). The CDR3 DNA reads TGTGCCAGCGGGAGGTTATCCTACGAGCAGTACTTC. Its translation is CASGRLSYEQYF.